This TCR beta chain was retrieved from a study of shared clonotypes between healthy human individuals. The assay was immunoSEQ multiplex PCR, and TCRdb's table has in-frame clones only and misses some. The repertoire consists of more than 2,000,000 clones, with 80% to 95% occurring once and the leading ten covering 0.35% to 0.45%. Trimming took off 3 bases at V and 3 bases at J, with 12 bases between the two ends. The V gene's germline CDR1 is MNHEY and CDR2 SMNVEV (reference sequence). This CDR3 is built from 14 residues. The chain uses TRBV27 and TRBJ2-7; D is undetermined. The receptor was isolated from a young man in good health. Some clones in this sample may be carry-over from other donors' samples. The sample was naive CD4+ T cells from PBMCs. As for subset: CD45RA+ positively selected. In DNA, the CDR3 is TGTGCCAGCAGTTTTGCCGGAAACCTCTACGAGCAGTACTTC. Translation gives CASSFAGNLYEQYF.